Listed here are 18 T cell receptor beta chains from one sample, sequenced in a study of T cells after yellow fever vaccination. TCRdb redid the calling of the 5' RACE reads with MiXCR, one entry per CDR3 protein. The table records nearly 550,000 distinct CDR3 sequences, 15% to 20% of them present only once. The starting material was PBMCs, obtained 15 days after the yellow fever booster vaccination. The source of these receptors is a man aged 30 to 39 who received the YFV17D yellow fever vaccine.

The chain is built from TRBV11-2 and TRBJ2-1, with D possibly being TRBD2 (6 bases). The CDR3 is 18 amino acids. Germline V gene sequence: CDR1 SGHAT, CDR2 FQNNGV. V shed 0 bases and J shed 4 bases, with 19 bases lying between them. CDR3 nucleotide sequence: TGTGCCAGCAGCTTAGAAGTCAGAGGAAGCGGGCTATACAATGAGCAGTTCTTC. Its translation: CASSLEVRGSGLYNEQFF. Based on the CDR3 plus reference TRBV11-2 and TRBJ2-1, the full variable domain is EAGVAQSPRYKIIEKRQSVAFWCNPISGHATLYWYQQILGQGPKLLIQFQNNGVVDDSQLPKDRFSAERLKGVDSTLKIQPAKLEDSAVYLCASSLEVRGSGLYNEQFFGPGTRLTVL.

The rearrangement joins TRBV29-1 to TRBJ2-7; D not certain. V shed 4 bases and J shed 6 bases, with 13 bases lying between them. The CDR3 covers 12 residues. Germline V gene sequence: CDR1 SQVTM, CDR2 ANQGSEA. CDR3 nucleotide sequence: TGCAGCGTTGCTCTCCGGTTTGGCGAGCAGTACTTC. This translates into CSVALRFGEQYF.

The chain recombines TRBV7-9 with TRBJ2-5, with TRBD2 identical over 7 bases. In germline, CDR1 is SEHNR, CDR2 FQNEAQ (reference sequence). With 7 bases clipped from V and 6 bases from J, the junction kept 5 bases outside the gene matches. The CDR3 totals 12 residues. CDR3 bases: TGTGCCAGCAACGGCGGGAGCCAGACCCAGTACTTC. It translates to CASNGGSQTQYF.

The table lists this clonotype with a few counts. This chain links TRBV5-5 with TRBJ2-6; 9 bases line up with TRBD2. The CDR3 covers 16 residues. The germline CDR1 and CDR2 sequences are SGHKS and YYEKEE (reference sequence). V shed 0 bases and J 4 bases; nucleotides not matched to a gene: 2. CDR3 region: CASSLGTSVGANVLTF. The CDR3 DNA sequence: TGTGCCAGCAGCTTGGGGACTAGCGTAGGGGCCAACGTCCTGACTTTC. Full variable domain (remainder filled in from reference TRBV5-5 and TRBJ2-6): DAGVTQSPTHLIKTRGQQVTLRCSPISGHKSVSWYQQVLGQGPQFIFQYYEKEERGRGNFPDRFSARQFPNYSSELNVNALLLGDSALYLCASSLGTSVGANVLTFGAGSRLTVL.

The chain carries TRBV29-1 and TRBJ2-3; D is tentatively TRBD1 or TRBD2 (5 bases each). The V end lost 3 bases, the J end lost 2 bases, and 9 bases lay between the germline ends. This CDR3 has 13 residues. Germline CDR1 and CDR2: SQVTM and ANQGSEA. CDR3 DNA: TGCAGCGTTGACAGGGAGATCACAGATACGCAGTATTTT. It translates to CSVDREITDTQYF.

The V and J genes are TRBV12-3 or TRBV12-4 and TRBJ2-1, with TRBD2 matching over 9 bases. The V gene end was trimmed by 7 bases and the J gene end by 4 bases; junction bases not matched to a gene: 8. The CDR3 length is 15 residues. The CDR3 loop reads CASIQTSGGYNEQFF. In DNA, the CDR3 is TGTGCCAGCATCCAGACTAGCGGAGGGTACAATGAGCAGTTCTTC.

This chain uses TRBV5-1 with TRBJ1-1; 9 bases map to TRBD1. The CDR3 consists of 14 residues. In germline, CDR1 is SGHRS, CDR2 YFSETQ. V lost 4 bases, J lost 7 bases, and 8 bases stayed unmatched. CDR3 bases: TGCGCCAGCAGCCCCCGGACAGGGGTTGGTGAAGCTTTCTTT. This translates into CASSPRTGVGEAFF.

The rearrangement joins TRBV12-3 or TRBV12-4 to TRBJ2-6, with 8 positions matching TRBD2. This CDR3 has 18 residues. The V segment lost 3 bases and the J segment 2 bases; nucleotides outside the gene matches: 9. In DNA, the CDR3 is TGTGCCAGCAGTTTCTCGTCTAGCGGGTTTGCTGGGGCCAACGTCCTGACTTTC. Translated, it gives CASSFSSSGFAGANVLTF.

This clonotype turned up a few times. The chain employs TRBV7-2 and TRBJ2-3; 7 bases map to TRBD2. The CDR3 runs 15 residues. CDR1 SGHTA and CDR2 FQGNSA come from the germline V gene. J lost 6 bases, V lost 2 bases, and 8 bases had no gene match. This CDR3 is CASSLTRGSSDTQYF. The CDR3 DNA is TGTGCCAGCAGCTTAACTCGCGGGAGTAGTGATACGCAGTATTTT.

This chain joins TRBV2 and TRBJ1-4; D gene unclear. Between the trimmed V and J ends, which lost 6 bases and 4 bases, there was a span of 9 bases. CDR1 is SNHLY and CDR2 is FYNNEI in the germline V gene. This CDR3 comprises 13 residues. CDR3 nucleotides: TGTGCCAGCAGACCTACCCTTAATGAAAAACTGTTTTTT. This gives the protein CASRPTLNEKLFF. Full variable domain (rest looked up from reference TRBV2 and TRBJ1-4): EPEVTQTPSHQVTQMGQEVILRCVPISNHLYFYWYRQILGQKVEFLVSFYNNEISEKSEIFDDQFSVERPDGSNFTLKIRSTKLEDSAMYFCASRPTLNEKLFFGSGTQLSVL.

This clonotype was observed many times. The chain recombines TRBV5-1 with TRBJ2-2; D uncertain. The CDR3 length is 14 residues. CDR1 is SGHRS and CDR2 is YFSETQ in the germline V gene. V was pared by 1 base and J by 2 bases, with 6 bases between. The CDR3 protein is CASSLNTNTGELFF. The CDR3 DNA is TGCGCCAGCAGCTTGAATACTAACACCGGGGAGCTGTTTTTT.

This clonotype was found a few times. The chain joins TRBV6-6 to TRBJ2-5; D not resolved. V gave up 2 bases and J gave up 7 bases, with 11 bases separating them. The CDR3 is 13 residues long. Germline V gene data show CDR1 as MNHNY and CDR2 as SVGAGI (reference sequence). The CDR3 nucleotides read TGTGCCAGCAGTTACATAGCTGACGGGACCCAGTACTTC. Translating it yields CASSYIADGTQYF.

This clonotype has at least ten counts. V is TRBV18 and J is TRBJ2-7; D gene unclear. V lost 6 bases and J lost 1, with 10 bases in between. The CDR3 totals 13 residues. CDR1 and CDR2 from the germline V gene are KGHSH and LQKENI. CDR3: CASSPLLSYEQYF. In DNA form, the CDR3 reads TGTGCCAGCTCTCCTCTCTTATCCTACGAGCAGTACTTC.

This clonotype was counted at least ten times. The CDR3 region is CASSPAGHRDNEQFF. Here the CDR3 DNA reads TGCGCCAGCAGCCCGGCTGGGCATAGGGACAATGAGCAGTTCTTC. The J gene is TRBJ2-1, the V gene TRBV4-3, with D unclear. V was clipped by 4 bases and J by 5 bases, with 15 bases between them. Germline values: CDR1 LGHNA, CDR2 YSLEER. This CDR3 region has 15 residues.

This clonotype was detected a few times. The rearrangement uses TRBV20-1 and TRBJ1-1; D remains unclear. Germline CDR1 and CDR2: DFQATT and SNEGSKA (reference sequence). The ends were cut back, 1 base at V and 4 bases at J, with 4 bases in the middle. The CDR3 is 11 amino acids. The CDR3 region is CSARVRTEAFF. CDR3 in DNA: TGCAGTGCTAGAGTCCGCACTGAAGCTTTCTTT.

This clonotype was detected a few times. The chain links TRBV12-3 or TRBV12-4 to TRBJ1-5, with D tentatively TRBD1 (5 bases). CDR3 length equals 14 residues. V lost 5 bases and J lost 3, with 11 bases in between. The CDR3, as DNA: TGTGCCAGCAGTCACACGGACACCAATCAGCCCCAGCATTTT. Translated, it gives CASSHTDTNQPQHF.

This clonotype was seen a handful of times. The V gene is TRBV30, the J gene TRBJ1-2; 7 nucleotides line up with TRBD1. The CDR3 covers 13 residues. V lost 4 bases, J lost 7 bases, and 9 bases stayed unmatched. The V gene's germline CDR1 is GTSNPN and CDR2 SVGIG (reference sequence). The CDR3 loop reads CAWTGGAFGGYTF. The CDR3 DNA follows: TGTGCCTGGACAGGGGGTGCCTTCGGTGGCTACACCTTC.

The chain is built from TRBV18 and TRBJ2-7; D is perhaps TRBD2 (6 bases). CDR1 is KGHSH, CDR2 LQKENI, per germline. The length of the CDR3 is 15 residues. The V gene lost 4 bases and the J gene lost 2 bases, with 15 bases spanning the gap. CDR3 sequence reads: CASSLDYVYPYEQYF. In DNA, the CDR3 is TGTGCCAGCTCACTGGACTACGTGTATCCCTACGAGCAGTACTTC.